The clone carrying this TCR beta chain has ten or more counts. Its matching antigen is unknown. The data were taken from a study of Graves' ophthalmopathy and Graves' hyperthyroidism. Across the whole study: Blood was drawn at initial diagnosis, before any treatment.

For repertoire sequencing, the TCR beta CDR3 regions were amplified from RNA transcripts. Second-round multiplex PCR followed a first-round RT-PCR using HTBI primers. TCRdb analysed the multiplex PCR reads with MiXCR anew, one entry per CDR3 protein. The sample has about 620,000 distinct CDR3 sequences, 22% seen once; the top ten hold approximately 6.5%. Study-wide results and limits: Blood also held most thyroid clonotypes expanded above 0.001 frequency. Discriminating ophthalmopathy from stable hyperthyroidism, a 13-signature model attained a sensitivity of around 87% and a specificity of around 81%.

The germline V and J ends were trimmed by 5 bases and 3 bases, with 14 bases remaining between them. There are 16 residues in the CDR3. Germline V lookup: CDR1 LNHDA, CDR2 SQIVND (reference sequence). The V call is TRBV19, the J call TRBJ2-6; D tentatively fits TRBD1 or TRBD2 (5 bases each). Source material: peripheral blood. The TCR comes from a woman aged 18 to 35 with stable Graves' hyperthyroidism. Some clones in this sample may be carry-over from other donors' samples. CDR3 nucleotide sequence: TGTGCCAGTAGTGTGCGTCTGGGGGATGGGGCCAACGTCCTGACTTTC. Encoded protein: CASSVRLGDGANVLTF.